This T cell receptor beta chain was sequenced for a study of T-cell reconstitution after alpha-beta-depleted transplantation in children. This clonotype turned up a few times. The target antigen is unknown. Preparation of the TCRbeta library was carried out with unique molecular identifiers. TCRdb re-analysed the PCR reads in MiXCR, keeping a single row per CDR3 protein. The table includes 700,000 to 850,000 distinct CDR3 sequences, about 15% detected once. The study's findings and limits: Alpha-beta T cells present about two months after transplant were reported to originate from several hundred expanded graft clones. T-cell numbers and diversity, one year after transplant, stemmed largely from T cells that were newly produced. The study traced high day-60 TCRbeta diversity in some patients to surviving recipient T cells and thymic progenitors.

The V gene's germline CDR1 is MNHNY and CDR2 SVGAGI (reference sequence). There are 11 residues in the CDR3. Trimming cost V 2 bases and J 7 bases, with 6 bases left between them. The sequencing used PBMCs, mostly from graft donor cells, collected 360 days after TCRalphabeta/CD19-depleted stem cell transplant. The receptor was derived from a male patient aged 10 to 17 who had a stem cell transplant for acute lymphoblastic leukemia, so the T cells may come from the graft donor. V and J are TRBV6-6 and TRBJ2-7; D is undetermined. The CDR3 nucleotides read TGTGCCAGCAGTTACCTAGGAGAGCAGTACTTC. As protein: CASSYLGEQYF.